This passage covers 27 T cell receptor beta chains from one sample sequenced in a study of T cell responses to AZD1222 COVID-19 vaccine. Generated by immunoSEQ multiplex PCR, the TCRdb table keeps only in-frame clones and is missing some. The sample lists about 66,000 clones, roughly 87% seen once, with approximately 15% in the top ten. The sample consisted of peripheral blood, taken on day 0 of AZD1222 vaccination. The receptors stem from an adult in good health.

The CDR3 coding sequence is TGTGCCAGCAGCTTGGTATCTTCCTCTGGGGCCAACGTCCTGACTTTC. Translated, it gives CASSLVSSSGANVLTF. The J gene is TRBJ2-6, the V gene TRBV5-5; D remains unclear. CDR3 length: 16 amino acids. V was cut by 0 bases and J by 0 bases, with 7 bases left in between. CDR1 is SGHKS and CDR2 is YYEKEE in the germline V gene (reference sequence).

The chain is built from TRBV5-1 and TRBJ1-2; TRBD1 is a possible D gene (5 bases). CDR1 and CDR2 from the germline V gene are SGHRS and YFSETQ. The CDR3 is 17 residues long. Trimming took 0 bases from V and 2 from J, leaving 17 bases between them. CDR3 coding DNA: TGCGCCAGCAGCTTGGTCTCGGACACCAGGATAAACTATGGCTACACCTTC. This translates into CASSLVSDTRINYGYTF.

The rearrangement joins TRBV21-1 to TRBJ2-1. TRBV21-1 has pseudogene status. The CDR3 extends over 17 amino acids. CDR3 nucleotide sequence: TGTGCCACCGTAAAGAAGGAAGGGTACGCTTGGTGGAATGAGCAGTTCTTC. This sequence encodes CATVKKEGYAWWNEQFF.

This chain connects TRBV9 to TRBJ1-2; D is unresolved. V shed 0 bases and J shed 6 bases, with 15 bases lying between them. Germline V gene lookup returns CDR1 SGDLS and CDR2 YYNGEE. This CDR3 is 15 amino acids long. The CDR3 nucleotides read TGTGCCAGCAGCGTAGACGGGCCCCGGACGGATGGCTACACCTTC. Protein product: CASSVDGPRTDGYTF.

The chain recombines TRBV29-1 with TRBJ2-6; 7 bases match TRBD1. There are 14 residues in the CDR3. Losses at the gene ends were 4 bases for V and 3 bases for J; bases not matched to a gene: 3. CDR1 SQVTM and CDR2 ANQGSEA come from the germline V gene. CDR3 sequence (DNA): TGCAGCGTTGGACAGGGTGGTGGGGCCAACGTCCTGACTTTC. Translation: CSVGQGGGANVLTF.

This chain uses TRBV7-3 with TRBJ2-3; D possibly corresponds to TRBD1 (5 bases). V lost 5 bases to trimming and J lost 6 bases, with 9 bases between them. In germline, CDR1 is SGHTA, CDR2 FQGTGA. The CDR3 covers 12 residues. This CDR3 reads CASSQNRDTQYF. The CDR3 coding sequence is TGTGCCAGCAGCCAGAACAGGGATACGCAGTATTTT.

This clone was recorded once. The rearrangement joins TRBV30 to TRBJ1-2; weak D call: TRBD1 (5 bases). Trimming removed 4 bases at V and 4 bases at J, with 19 bases between. Germline V CDR1 and CDR2: GTSNPN, SVGIG (reference sequence). This CDR3 region has 15 residues. CDR3 loop: CAWTLAGTNLYGYTF. The CDR3 DNA sequence: TGTGCCTGGACGTTAGCTGGGACTAACCTCTATGGCTACACCTTC.

The chain has TRBV12-5 and TRBJ2-1, with unresolved D. The CDR3 spans 11 residues. The V end lost 6 bases, the J end lost 3 bases, and 3 bases lay between the germline ends. Germline V lookup: CDR1 LGHNT, CDR2 FRNRAP. The DNA of the CDR3 is TGTGCTAGTGGCCTCTACAATGAGCAGTTCTTC. Protein sequence: CASGLYNEQFF.

The chain carries TRBV28 and TRBJ1-2; maybe TRBD1 (6 bases). The V end was cut by 5 bases, the J end by 3 bases, with 22 bases between. Germline V CDR1 and CDR2: MDHEN, SYDVKM. The CDR3 has 17 amino acids. The CDR3: CASSRGAGQPLYYGYTF. The DNA of the CDR3 is TGTGCCAGCAGTAGGGGGGCTGGACAGCCGTTGTACTATGGCTACACCTTC.

This chain joins TRBV6-5 and TRBJ1-2; a weak D match, TRBD1 (5 bases). V gave up 8 bases and J gave up 1 base, with 11 bases separating them. The CDR3 extends over 13 amino acids. CDR1 is MNHEY and CDR2 is SVGAGI in the germline V gene. CDR3 residues: CASGGEFNYGYTF. For the CDR3, the DNA is TGTGCCAGCGGAGGGGAATTTAACTATGGCTACACCTTC.

The genes are TRBV7-2 and TRBJ1-1, with D possibly matching TRBD1 (6 bases). The CDR3 has 15 residues. V shed 1 base and J shed 2 bases, with 11 bases lying between them. Germline V gene lookup returns CDR1 SGHTA and CDR2 FQGNSA. The CDR3 coding sequence is TGTGCCAGCAGCTTAGAGCCAGGGGCCAACACTGAAGCTTTCTTT. As protein: CASSLEPGANTEAFF.

This clone appeared once. The CDR3 nucleotides are TGCAGCGTTGAGCCCCCCGAGCGCTACAATGAGCAGTTCTTC. Protein product: CSVEPPERYNEQFF. The chain uses TRBV29-1 and TRBJ2-1; D uncertain. Per the germline V gene, CDR1 is SQVTM and CDR2 is ANQGSEA. V dropped 3 bases and J dropped 3 bases, with 12 bases sitting between them. This CDR3 has 14 amino acids.

DNA for the CDR3: TGTGCCAGCAGTTTTCGTCGGTCAAACACTGAAGCTTTCTTT. Residues: CASSFRRSNTEAFF. This chain connects TRBV27 to TRBJ1-1, with D unresolved. This CDR3 is built from 14 residues. Germline values: CDR1 MNHEY, CDR2 SMNVEV (reference sequence). Trimming shortened V by 3 bases and J by 2 bases, and 10 bases separated the two germline ends.

This sequence joins TRBV6-5 and TRBJ1-1, with 7 nucleotides matching TRBD1. The CDR3 totals 15 residues. Per germline, CDR1 MNHEY and CDR2 SVGAGI. V lost 0 bases to trimming and J lost 3 bases; unmatched junction nucleotides: 4. The CDR3, as DNA: TGTGCCAGCAGTTACTCGGCAGGGGGTGACACTGAAGCTTTCTTT. This translates into CASSYSAGGDTEAFF.

The chain links TRBV28 to TRBJ2-1, with 7 bases that match TRBD1. J was trimmed by 3 bases and V by 7 bases; bases with no gene match: 6. Germline assignment: CDR1 MDHEN and CDR2 SYDVKM. The CDR3 length is 14 residues. The CDR3, as DNA: TGTGCCAGCACCTTAGGGGACAGCTACAATGAGCAGTTCTTC. Translating it yields CASTLGDSYNEQFF.

The rearrangement links TRBV6-5 to TRBJ1-2, with 9 bases that match TRBD1. CDR3 length: 14 residues. CDR1 is MNHEY and CDR2 is SVGAGI in the germline V gene. J was trimmed by 6 bases and V by 2 bases; bases with no gene match: 4. In DNA form, the CDR3 reads TGTGCCAGCAGTTACACAGGGGGCTCCGATGGCTACACCTTC. Protein: CASSYTGGSDGYTF.

This clone was observed a few times. V usage is TRBV3-1 (or the pseudogene TRBV3-2) and J usage is TRBJ2-7, with unresolved D. Trimming cost V 0 bases and J 10 bases, with 10 bases left between them. Germline-derived CDR1 and CDR2 are LGHDT and YNNKEL (reference sequence). There are 12 residues in the CDR3. The CDR3 here is CASSQDQQSQYF. The CDR3 region has the DNA TGTGCCAGCAGCCAAGATCAACAGTCCCAGTACTTC.

The CDR3 here is CASSPQGFPDTQYF. The CDR3 nucleotides are TGTGCCAGCAGTCCGCAGGGTTTTCCAGATACGCAGTATTTT. The chain has TRBV27 and TRBJ2-3, with D possibly being TRBD1 (5 bases). The CDR3 consists of 14 residues. The germline gives CDR1 MNHEY, CDR2 SMNVEV (reference sequence). The V end was cut by 5 bases, the J end by 4 bases, with 13 bases between.

This CDR3 reads CASSETGPRETQYF. CDR3 sequence (DNA): TGTGCCAGCAGTGAAACTGGACCCCGGGAGACCCAGTACTTC. The chain links TRBV2 to TRBJ2-5; D remains unclear. There are 14 residues in the CDR3. Germline CDR1 SNHLY, CDR2 FYNNEI. Between the trimmed V and J ends, which lost 2 bases and 5 bases, there was a span of 12 bases.

The gene calls are TRBV5-1 and TRBJ2-1; TRBD2 matches at 8 bases. Losses at the gene ends were 0 bases for V and 7 bases for J; bases not matched to a gene: 12. Germline values: CDR1 SGHRS, CDR2 YFSETQ. CDR3 length: 17 amino acids. The CDR3, as DNA: TGCGCCAGCAGCTTGGTTGAATCGGGAGGGCCTGGTAATGAGCAGTTCTTC. This translates into CASSLVESGGPGNEQFF.

This clone turned up a few times. The chain has TRBV6-6 and TRBJ2-7; TRBD2 matches at 9 bases. Germline V gene sequence: CDR1 MNHNY, CDR2 SVGAGI (reference sequence). The CDR3 runs to 16 residues. With V trimmed by 0 bases and J by 3 bases, 6 bases remained unmatched. The CDR3 loop is CASSYSWRGGDYEQYF. The CDR3 DNA is TGTGCCAGCAGTTACTCGTGGCGGGGGGGCGACTACGAGCAGTACTTC.

The rearrangement links TRBV12-3 or TRBV12-4 to TRBJ1-2; a possible D gene is TRBD1 (5 bases). This CDR3 has 13 amino acids. V lost 6 bases and J 2 bases, leaving 10 bases between the germline ends. Here the CDR3 reads CASRGRENYGYTF. In DNA form, the CDR3 reads TGTGCCAGCAGGGGCAGGGAGAACTATGGCTACACCTTC.

This rearrangement joins TRBV30 to TRBJ1-2; tentative D call: TRBD1 (5 bases). V lost 4 bases and J 6 bases, leaving 18 bases between the germline ends. CDR1 is GTSNPN and CDR2 is SVGIG in the germline V gene (reference sequence). The CDR3 is 14 residues long. CDR3 DNA sequence: TGTGCCTGGAAAAATAGAGGCAGGGAGGATGGCTACACCTTC. As protein: CAWKNRGREDGYTF.

The rearrangement joins TRBV12-5 to TRBJ2-3; D uncertain. Germline-derived CDR1 and CDR2 are LGHNT and FRNRAP. The CDR3 totals 14 residues. V gave up 6 bases and J gave up 1 base, with 11 bases separating them. This CDR3 is CASGGVGGTDTQYF. The CDR3 DNA follows: TGTGCTAGTGGAGGAGTTGGCGGCACAGATACGCAGTATTTT.

This clone was detected once. Other DNA sequences in the sample encode the same CDR3. The chain links TRBV6-2 or TRBV6-3 to TRBJ2-5; 13 bases match TRBD2. V trimming: 0 bases; J trimming: 5 bases; junction bases outside the gene matches: 0. The CDR3 has 15 amino acids. CDR1 MNHEY and CDR2 SVGEGT come from the germline V gene. CDR3: CASSYSTSGGETQYF. CDR3 in DNA: TGTGCCAGCAGTTACTCGACTAGCGGGGGGGAGACCCAGTACTTC.

The V and J genes are TRBV6-5 and TRBJ2-2, with D perhaps matching TRBD2 (5 bases). Germline V gene data show CDR1 as MNHEY and CDR2 as SVGAGI. Trimming pared 0 bases from V and 4 bases from J, leaving 9 bases between. The CDR3 is 15 residues long. This CDR3 reads CASSYSEAFTGELFF. CDR3 coding DNA: TGTGCCAGCAGTTACTCGGAGGCCTTCACCGGGGAGCTGTTTTTT.

This rearrangement joins TRBV7-8 to TRBJ1-3; D gene uncertain. Germline-derived CDR1 and CDR2 are SGHVS and FQNEAQ. V lost 6 bases and J 0 bases, leaving 18 bases between the germline ends. The CDR3 has 17 amino acids. In nucleotides, the CDR3 is TGTGCCAGCAGTCAACCCCGAGGGAGGAGCTCTGGAAACACCATATATTTT. Protein sequence: CASSQPRGRSSGNTIYF.